These T cell receptor beta chains were read from a single sample in a study of metastatic and nonmetastatic thyroid tumors. TCRdb re-called clones via MiXCR from the PCR reads. This table holds under 20,000 clones, less than 40% found once. Material for sequencing was tumor tissue. The source is a female donor with papillary thyroid cancer or a benign thyroid nodule (not recorded which). Some clones in this sample may be carry-over from other donors' samples. The CDR3 runs from the conserved cysteine through the conserved F or W. A D gene is named only where the DNA matches it firmly. Clone sizes are given selectively: once, few, many, or a class where the clone is expanded.

>once|TRBD1|TRBJ1-2|TRBV6-2/TRBV6-3
CASSYHALGGQGLGYGYTF
TGTGCCAGCAGTTACCACGCACTTGGAGGACAGGGCTTGGGCTATGGCTACACCTTC
>-|-|TRBJ2-2|TRBV24-1
CATSAMEFGELFF
TGTGCCACCAGTGCAATGGAGTTCGGGGAGCTGTTTTTT
>-|TRBD1|TRBJ1-3|TRBV6-1
CASSYSTGESSGNTIYF
TGTGCCAGCAGCTATAGTACAGGGGAAAGCTCTGGAAACACCATATATTTT
>-|-|TRBJ2-2|TRBV6-1
CASEGVRAGELFF
TGTGCCAGCGAAGGGGTTCGGGCCGGGGAGCTGTTTTTT
>-|TRBD1|TRBJ1-3|TRBV18
CASSPYRGSAHTIYF
TGTGCCAGCTCACCATACAGGGGCTCTGCACACACCATATATTTT
>few|-|TRBJ2-1|TRBV24-1
CATSGGSSSYNEQFF
TGTGCCACCAGTGGGGGTAGTAGCTCCTACAATGAGCAGTTCTTC
>once|-|TRBJ2-7|TRBV5-1
CASSRSGSYEQYF
TGCGCCAGCAGCCGCTCAGGATCTTACGAGCAGTACTTC
>few|TRBD2|TRBJ2-3|TRBV2
CASRLAGDTQYF
TGTGCCTCCCGACTAGCGGGAGATACGCAGTATTTT
>-|-|TRBJ1-5|TRBV7-8
CASSSQLSGNQPQHF
TGTGCCAGCAGCTCTCAGCTCAGTGGCAATCAGCCCCAGCATTTT
>-|TRBD2|TRBJ2-1|TRBV6-2/TRBV6-3
CASSLSLAGVPNEQFF
TGTGCCAGCAGTTTATCACTAGCGGGAGTTCCCAATGAGCAGTTCTTC
>-|-|TRBJ2-1|TRBV28
CASSWVDEQFF
TGTGCCAGCAGTTGGGTGGATGAGCAGTTCTTC
>-|-|TRBJ1-2|TRBV28
CASSFISWRCGAGNNGYTF
TGTGCCAGCAGTTTTATTTCGTGGAGGTGCGGCGCGGGCAACAATGGCTACACCTTC
>many|-|TRBJ2-7|TRBV29-1
CSANRAGAYEQYF
TGCAGCGCCAATCGTGCAGGAGCCTACGAGCAGTACTTC
>medium-sized|-|TRBJ1-2|TRBV20-1
CSARDLGGGHLGYTF
TGCAGTGCTAGAGATCTGGGGGGCGGGCATCTGGGCTACACCTTC
>-|TRBD1|TRBJ1-2|TRBV9
CASSAGQGPAGYTF
TGTGCCAGCAGCGCCGGACAGGGCCCCGCCGGCTACACCTTC
>medium-sized|TRBD2|TRBJ2-1|TRBV20-1
CSASSLAGAYNEQFF
TGCAGTGCTAGCTCTCTAGCGGGAGCATACAATGAGCAGTTCTTC
>few|-|TRBJ2-1|TRBV6-1
CASREAGGPSLEQFF
TGTGCCAGCAGGGAAGCTGGAGGCCCCAGTCTTGAGCAGTTCTTC
>medium-sized|-|TRBJ1-1|TRBV20-1
CSARVPNTEAFF
TGCAGTGCTAGGGTCCCGAACACTGAAGCTTTCTTT
>many|TRBD2|TRBJ2-1|TRBV2
CASSRLAGNEQFF
TGTGCCAGCAGCAGACTAGCGGGCAATGAGCAGTTCTTC
>-|-|TRBJ2-3|TRBV5-1
CASSLSGGADTQYF
TGCGCCAGCAGCTTGTCTGGGGGCGCAGATACGCAGTATTTT
>-|TRBD1|TRBJ2-7|TRBV6-1
CASSDRDSAKFEQYF
TGTGCCAGCAGTGATCGGGACAGCGCTAAGTTCGAGCAGTACTTC
>medium-sized|-|TRBJ1-2|TRBV12-3/TRBV12-4
CASSSPRMAGYTF
TGTGCCAGCAGTTCCCCTCGAATGGCGGGCTACACCTTC